The rows below give T cell receptor beta chains drawn from one sample of a study of control samples from healthy donors and cancer patients. Sequencing was performed with immunoSEQ multiplex PCR; in TCRdb, only in-frame clones are kept and a portion is missing. The sample includes around 150,000 clones, 95% to 96% of them seen just once. The sequenced sample was blood. Receptor source: a woman younger than 45 in good health. CDR3s include the opening cysteine and the closing phenylalanine or tryptophan. The D gene is left open where the match is weak. Size is omitted from some rows. Given values are once, few, many or a class for expanded clones.

cdr3_aa	cdr3_nt	d_call	clone_size	v_call	j_call
CASSLGTNTEAFF	TGTGCCAGCAGCTTAGGGACTAACACTGAAGCTTTCTTT	NA	NA	TRBV7-9	TRBJ1-1
CASSTSRQGTVYGYTF	TGTGCCAGTAGTACCTCAAGACAGGGGACCGTCTATGGCTACACCTTC	TRBD1	NA	TRBV19	TRBJ1-2
CASSLEWGSHYNSPLHF	TGTGCCAGCAGTTTAGAGTGGGGCAGCCACTATAATTCACCCCTCCACTTT	NA	NA	TRBV27	TRBJ1-6
CASSVVSTGSYNEQFF	TGTGCCAGCAGCGTAGTCTCCACAGGATCCTACAATGAGCAGTTCTTC	NA	NA	TRBV9	TRBJ2-1
CASSHVDEAFF	TGTGCCAGCAGCCACGTAGATGAAGCTTTCTTT	NA	NA	TRBV28	TRBJ1-1
CASSARQGLAQPQHF	TGTGCCAGCAGTGCCAGACAGGGGCTGGCTCAGCCCCAGCATTTT	TRBD1	NA	TRBV2	TRBJ1-5
CASSWRDRNYGYTF	TGTGCCAGCAGTTGGCGGGACAGAAACTATGGCTACACCTTC	TRBD1	NA	TRBV27	TRBJ1-2
CASSPDRDGEKLFF	TGCGCCAGCAGCCCGGACAGGGATGGTGAAAAACTGTTTTTT	TRBD1	NA	TRBV5-1	TRBJ1-4
CASSYSGRGADTQYF	TGTGCCAGCAGTTACTCGGGCAGGGGAGCAGATACGCAGTATTTT	NA	NA	TRBV6-6	TRBJ2-3
CATSLGQNSPLHF	TGTGCCACCAGCCTGGGACAGAATTCACCCCTCCACTTT	TRBD1	NA	TRBV15	TRBJ1-6
CASSYLAGAQFF	TGTGCCAGTAGTTATCTAGCGGGGGCCCAGTTCTTC	TRBD2	NA	TRBV19	TRBJ2-1
CASNDQTGSNQPQHF	TGTGCCAGCAATGACCAGACAGGGAGCAATCAGCCCCAGCATTTT	TRBD1	NA	TRBV4-2	TRBJ1-5
CASGRGLRTEAFF	TGTGCCAGTGGCAGGGGGCTGAGGACTGAAGCTTTCTTT	TRBD1	NA	TRBV9	TRBJ1-1
CASSRNPPGGPTDTQYF	TGTGCCAGCAGTCGAAACCCCCCGGGAGGGCCGACAGATACGCAGTATTTT	TRBD2	once	TRBV27	TRBJ2-3
CASSSTGGYEQYF	TGTGCCAGCAGCTCAACAGGCGGCTACGAGCAGTACTTC	NA	NA	TRBV28	TRBJ2-7